A single sample is the source of the 13 T cell receptor beta chains below, sequenced in a study of cytomegalovirus exposure and HLA in healthy donors. The protocol was immunoSEQ multiplex PCR, while the TCRdb copy is restricted to in-frame clones and leaves out a portion. The sample records some 130,000 clones, 88% being singletons. Sequencing was carried out using PBMCs. The receptor source for this set is a woman aged 18-29 years in good health and CMV-seropositive.

The CDR3 DNA follows: TGTGCCAGCAGTTTACAGCCGGGACAGGGGGAAACTTACGAGCAGTACTTC. Amino acid sequence: CASSLQPGQGETYEQYF. The chain employs TRBV5-4 and TRBJ2-7, with TRBD1 identical over 11 bases. Germline trimming cut 5 bases from V and 4 bases from J; bases unmatched to any gene: 14. The CDR3 is 17 residues long. Germline lookup yields CDR1 SGHNT and CDR2 YYREEE (reference sequence).

V usage is TRBV7-9 and J usage is TRBJ1-2; 8 bases match TRBD1. This CDR3 has 13 residues. Germline CDR1 reads SEHNR; CDR2 reads FQNEAQ (reference sequence). With 5 bases clipped from V and 5 bases from J, the junction kept 4 bases outside the gene matches. DNA of the CDR3: TGTGCCAGCAGCCGGGGACAGGATTATGGCTACACCTTC. It encodes CASSRGQDYGYTF.

The V and J genes are TRBV7-9 and TRBJ1-2; D gene unclear. With 3 bases removed from V and 8 bases from J, the gap between germline ends came to 13 bases. The length of the CDR3 is 13 residues. CDR1 is SEHNR and CDR2 is FQNEAQ in the germline V gene (reference sequence). The CDR3 loop is CASSFVSFGGYTF. The DNA of the CDR3 is TGTGCCAGCAGCTTTGTATCCTTCGGGGGCTACACCTTC.

The table lists this clone with many counts. Other nucleotide sequences from this sample produce the same CDR3. This chain joins TRBV7-8 and TRBJ2-7; tentatively, D is TRBD2 (6 bases). V gave up 8 bases and J gave up 6 bases, with 17 bases separating them. This CDR3 has 13 residues. Germline V gene data show CDR1 as SGHVS and CDR2 as FQNEAQ. As DNA, the CDR3 is TGTGCCAGCTCCTGGGGGGTCGGGGGCGAGCAGTACTTC. It is translated as CASSWGVGGEQYF.

This chain uses TRBV11-2 with TRBJ1-1, with unresolved D. The CDR3 has 15 amino acids. V shed 5 bases and J shed 1 base, with 14 bases lying between them. Germline V gene data show CDR1 as SGHAT and CDR2 as FQNNGV. Here the CDR3 reads CASSIGSLRNTEAFF. The CDR3 DNA reads TGTGCCAGCAGCATAGGATCGCTCAGGAACACTGAAGCTTTCTTT.

The chain couples TRBV11-2 to TRBJ1-1; D not resolved. From germline, CDR1 is SGHAT and CDR2 FQNNGV. The CDR3 totals 13 residues. Between the trimmed V and J ends, which lost 5 bases and 4 bases, there was a span of 11 bases. The CDR3 nucleotides are TGTGCCAGCAGCCGGCTGACAAGCACTGAAGCTTTCTTT. It specifies CASSRLTSTEAFF.

V gene TRBV30 combines with J gene TRBJ1-4, with 9 bases fitting TRBD1. Germline values: CDR1 GTSNPN, CDR2 SVGIG (reference sequence). CDR3 length: 13 residues. V shed 4 bases, J shed 6 bases, and the junction held 3 bases outside the gene matches. CDR3 region: CAWKWDRDEKLFF. The CDR3 DNA sequence: TGTGCCTGGAAATGGGACAGGGATGAAAAACTGTTTTTT.

V gene TRBV28 combines with J gene TRBJ2-7; D gene ambiguous. Germline V gene lookup returns CDR1 MDHEN and CDR2 SYDVKM. The CDR3 loop spans 12 amino acids. V lost 2 bases and J lost 4, with 6 bases in between. Here the CDR3 DNA reads TGTGCCAGCAGTTTAGTGGCATACGAGCAGTACTTC. Its translation is CASSLVAYEQYF. Complete variable domain (other parts from reference TRBV28 and TRBJ2-7): DVKVTQSSRYLVKRTGEKVFLECVQDMDHENMFWYRQDPGLGLRLIYFSYDVKMKEKGDIPEGYSVSREKKERFSLILESASTNQTSMYLCASSLVAYEQYFGPGTRLTVT.

The chain links TRBV7-9 to TRBJ1-3; maybe TRBD1 (6 bases). Germline-derived CDR1 and CDR2 are SEHNR and FQNEAQ (reference sequence). The CDR3 is 15 residues long. With 4 bases removed from V and 7 bases from J, the gap between germline ends came to 17 bases. The CDR3 sequence is CASSSSYRDRNTIYF. The DNA for the CDR3 is TGTGCCAGCAGCTCATCCTACAGGGACCGGAACACCATATATTTT.

The chain couples TRBV14 to TRBJ2-1; 10 nucleotides agree with TRBD2. Germline V gives CDR1 SGHDN, CDR2 FVKESK. Losses at the gene ends were 1 base for V and 4 bases for J; bases not matched to a gene: 1. This CDR3 contains 15 residues. Here the CDR3 reads CASSQGTSGYNEQFF. The CDR3 coding sequence is TGTGCCAGCAGCCAAGGGACTAGCGGTTACAATGAGCAGTTCTTC. The full variable domain, completed using reference TRBV14 and TRBJ2-1, is EAGVTQFPSHSVIEKGQTVTLRCDPISGHDNLYWYRRVMGKEIKFLLHFVKESKQDESGMPNNRFLAERTGGTYSTLKVQPAELEDSGVYFCASSQGTSGYNEQFFGPGTRLTVL.

The chain recombines TRBV29-1 with TRBJ1-4; possibly TRBD1 for D (6 bases). The CDR3 covers 14 residues. CDR1 and CDR2 (germline): SQVTM, ANQGSEA. Trimming took 7 bases from V and 8 from J, leaving 20 bases between them. The DNA of the CDR3 is TGCAGCGCTGACTTAACAGGGAAAGAAGAAAAACTGTTTTTT. Its translation is CSADLTGKEEKLFF.

The chain recombines TRBV18 with TRBJ1-2; 10 bases align to TRBD1. The CDR3 loop spans 19 amino acids. Germline V CDR1 and CDR2: KGHSH, LQKENI. Trimming took 1 base from V and 3 from J; bases not matched to a gene: 14. CDR3 loop: CASSPLYRDRGRTYYGYTF. CDR3 bases: TGTGCCAGCTCACCACTTTACCGGGACAGGGGACGCACGTACTATGGCTACACCTTC.

The V and J genes are TRBV5-6 and TRBJ2-7; 8 bases map to TRBD1. The length of the CDR3 is 14 residues. V lost 5 bases to trimming and J lost 3 bases; unmatched junction nucleotides: 7. Germline V gene sequence: CDR1 SGHDT, CDR2 YYEEEE. The CDR3 DNA reads as TGTGCCAGCAGACCTACAGGGGGAGGCTACGAGCAGTACTTC. Encoded protein: CASRPTGGGYEQYF. The whole variable domain, remainder taken from reference TRBV5-6 and TRBJ2-7, is DAGVTQSPTHLIKTRGQQVTLRCSPKSGHDTVSWYQQALGQGPQFIFQYYEEEERQRGNFPDRFSGHQFPNYSSELNVNALLLGDSALYLCASRPTGGGYEQYFGPGTRLTVT.